In this sample, the clone carrying this T cell receptor beta chain turned up a few times. Every patient was untreated before thyroid surgery. This sample is part of a study of metastatic and nonmetastatic thyroid tumors. V lost 5 bases and J 7 bases, leaving 11 bases between the germline ends. CDR1 MDHEN and CDR2 SYDVKM come from the germline V gene. The CDR3 loop spans 12 amino acids. TCRdb recomputed clones from the PCR reads via MiXCR. The data contain 25,000 to 30,000 clones, around 15% of them singletons. Sequenced sample: blood. The clonotype comes from a female donor with papillary thyroid cancer or a benign thyroid nodule (not recorded which). Some clones in this sample may be carry-over from other donors' samples. The chain combines TRBV28 with TRBJ1-2; D is undetermined. CDR3 in amino acids: CASSEGGGGYTF. The CDR3 DNA sequence: TGTGCCAGCAGTGAAGGAGGCGGTGGCTACACCTTC.